The sequence of this T cell receptor beta chain was determined in a study of vaccination and CD4 T cells after COVID-19. Looking at the study overall: Blood was drawn a median around 70 days post second dose, range 14 to 241. As control conditions, cultures were given either a CEFX pool serving as positive control, an HIV-1 Nef pool, or no peptide at all. Study findings and constraints: Convalescent patients' median share of reactive clones seen only post-vaccination was approximately 85%.

A word on this clonotype: The target antigen is unknown. The junction departs from germline at one end; a sequencing error may be responsible.

Oncomine TCR Beta short-read sequencing was applied to DNA from cultured CD4+ T cells. TCRdb ran MiXCR on the PCR reads and lists one entry per CDR3 protein. This sample has about 13,000 distinct CDR3 sequences, with about 45% found just once. The CDR3 extends over 16 amino acids. Looked up from germline, CDR1 is LNHNV and CDR2 is YYDKDF (reference sequence). Treatment noted: roughly 10-day PBMC culture with coronavirus spike peptide pools or control peptides (ViraFEST assay). Sequencing was done on a sample of CD4+ T cells from blood, cultured in vitro. The source of this sequence is a human donor who had recovered from COVID-19. The chain uses TRBV15 and TRBJ2-5; the match to TRBD2 covers 10 bases. CDR3 sequence (DNA): TGTGCTACCAGCAGCTTTATAGCGGGGGGACAAGAGACCCAGTACTTC. It encodes CATSSFIAGGQETQYF. The variable domain in full, with the rest retrieved from reference TRBV15 and TRBJ2-5, is DAMVIQNPRYQVTQFGKPVTLSCSQTLNHNVMYWYQQKSSQAPKLLFHYYDKDFNNEADTPDNFQSRRPNTSFCFLDIRSPGLGDTAMYLCATSSFIAGGQETQYFGPGTRLLVL.